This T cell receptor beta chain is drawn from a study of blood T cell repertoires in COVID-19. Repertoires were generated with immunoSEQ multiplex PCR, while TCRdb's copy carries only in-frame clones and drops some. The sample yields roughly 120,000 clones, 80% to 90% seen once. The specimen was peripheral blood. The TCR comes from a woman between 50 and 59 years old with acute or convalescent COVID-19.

The CDR3 nucleotides read TGTGCCAGCAGTACTAGCGGAAGCTCCTACGAGCAGTACTTC. Translation gives CASSTSGSSYEQYF. The chain uses TRBV5-6 and TRBJ2-7; TRBD2 aligns across 8 bases. This CDR3 contains 14 residues. The J segment lost 0 bases and the V segment lost 5 bases, leaving 4 bases of the junction unmatched. The germline V gene has CDR1 SGHDT and CDR2 YYEEEE.